This is a list of T cell receptor beta chains from one sample in a study of a mutant IDH1 vaccine in newly diagnosed glioma. No antigen has been assigned to these receptors. Only in-frame clones appear in the TCRdb table, and some are missing; sequencing was by immunoSEQ multiplex PCR. The sample yields some 120,000 clones, around four fifths seen once. Sequences were derived from PBMCs, sampled from a glioma patient whose treatment included an IDH1 peptide vaccine. These receptors were obtained from a man in his forties with glioma. Each CDR3 is given with its conserved first and last residue. The D gene is left open where the match is weak. Clone size, where shown, is once, few, many, or a class for clones that have expanded.

D gene,V gene,J gene,clone size,CDR3 DNA,CDR3 protein
.,TRBV7-9,TRBJ2-3,.,TGTGCCAGCAGCTTAATCACAGATACGCAGTATTTT,CASSLITDTQYF
.,TRBV27,TRBJ2-7,few,TGTGCCAGCTCCTTTAAGGGAGGGGGTACCTTCCAGCAGTACTTC,CASSFKGGGTFQQYF
.,TRBV19,TRBJ2-1,.,TGTGCCAGTAGTATCCCAAACAATGAGCAGTTCTTC,CASSIPNNEQFF
TRBD1,TRBV9,TRBJ2-5,.,TGTGCCAGCAGCGCCGGGACAGGGAAAGGGAAAGAGACCCAGTACTTC,CASSAGTGKGKETQYF
.,TRBV19,TRBJ2-6,.,TGTGCCAGTAGTATAGGTGGACGGCCCTCTGGGGCCAACGTCCTGACTTTC,CASSIGGRPSGANVLTF
TRBD1,TRBV7-2,TRBJ2-7,few,TGTGCCAGCAGCTTAGACTCGAGACAGGGGTTGTACGAGCAGTACTTC,CASSLDSRQGLYEQYF
.,TRBV28,TRBJ1-5,.,TGTGCCAGCAGTTCTCTAAATCAGCCCCAGCATTTT,CASSSLNQPQHF
.,TRBV7-6,TRBJ2-7,.,TGTGCCAGCAGCTCATCCCTCGGTCTCCCCTACGAGCAGTACTTC,CASSSSLGLPYEQYF
.,TRBV10-3,TRBJ1-2,.,TGTGCCATCAGTGAGATAAGCAGTAACTATGGCTACACCTTC,CAISEISSNYGYTF
.,TRBV21-1,TRBJ2-3,.,TGTGCCAGCAGCAAAGGATCTGGGTTAGCAGATACGCAGTATTTT,CASSKGSGLADTQYF
.,TRBV19,TRBJ1-5,.,TGTGCCAGTAGCTACAGGGTTGGTCAGCCCCAGCATTTT,CASSYRVGQPQHF
.,TRBV5-1,TRBJ2-3,.,TGCGCCAGCAGCCCGGGCGGAGTCGTTATAACAGATACGCAGTATTTT,CASSPGGVVITDTQYF
.,TRBV28,TRBJ2-3,.,TGTGCCAGCAGGGCCGGGGGAGATACGCAGTATTTT,CASRAGGDTQYF
.,TRBV9,TRBJ2-5,.,TGTGCCAGCAGCGTAGACAGCGGCCAAGAGACCCAGTACTTC,CASSVDSGQETQYF
.,TRBV10-3,TRBJ1-2,few,TGTGCCATCAGTGACGGGACACAAGCTTATGGCTACACCTTC,CAISDGTQAYGYTF
TRBD1,TRBV30,TRBJ1-5,.,TGTGCCTGGAGTTTTAGGGACAGGGGTATCAATCAGCCCCAGCATTTT,CAWSFRDRGINQPQHF
.,TRBV14,TRBJ2-3,.,TGTGCCAGCAGCCCCAGGAGGACAGATACGCAGTATTTT,CASSPRRTDTQYF
TRBD2,TRBV4-1,TRBJ2-3,.,TGCGCCAGCAGCGGACTAGCGGGAGGGTTCACCCGCACAGATACGCAGTATTTT,CASSGLAGGFTRTDTQYF
TRBD1,TRBV7-2,TRBJ1-1,many,TGTGCCAGCAGAACCGGGACAGGGATCTCTGAAGCTTTCTTT,CASRTGTGISEAFF
.,TRBV18,TRBJ2-7,once,TGTGCCAGCTCAACTGAAGTCGGAGAGTACGAGCAGTACTTC,CASSTEVGEYEQYF
TRBD2,TRBV2,TRBJ2-5,.,TGTGCCAGCTCTGGACTAGCGATTTCTACTTGGGGAGAGACCCAGTACTTC,CASSGLAISTWGETQYF
.,TRBV30,TRBJ1-6,.,TGTGCCTGGAGTGTAGGACAGTGGGGGGCATATAATTCACCCCTCCACTTT,CAWSVGQWGAYNSPLHF
.,TRBV4-3,TRBJ1-6,few,TGCGCCAGCAGCCAAGAGTTGTCAGGGGCTCGGAATTCACCCCTCCACTTT,CASSQELSGARNSPLHF
TRBD2,TRBV2,TRBJ2-3,.,TGTGCCAGCACCATACTAGCGGGGGCAAGCACAGATACGCAGTATTTT,CASTILAGASTDTQYF
TRBD1,TRBV25-1,TRBJ1-4,.,TGTGCCAGCAGTGAATTTGGGACAGGGTATCATGAAAAACTGTTTTTT,CASSEFGTGYHEKLFF
.,TRBV15,TRBJ1-1,few,TGTGCCACCAGCAGAGATTTTGAAGGGACTGAAGCTTTCTTT,CATSRDFEGTEAFF
.,TRBV5-1,TRBJ2-5,.,TGCGCCAGCAGCTCTCACGTGGGGTTGAAGGAGACCCAGTACTTC,CASSSHVGLKETQYF
.,TRBV7-2,TRBJ2-7,.,TGTGCCAGCAGCCCCCTGGGGGAAACCACCTACGAGCAGTACTTC,CASSPLGETTYEQYF
.,TRBV9,TRBJ2-3,.,TGTGCCAGCAGCCTCCTGACTCGTTTTCAAGATACGCAGTATTTT,CASSLLTRFQDTQYF